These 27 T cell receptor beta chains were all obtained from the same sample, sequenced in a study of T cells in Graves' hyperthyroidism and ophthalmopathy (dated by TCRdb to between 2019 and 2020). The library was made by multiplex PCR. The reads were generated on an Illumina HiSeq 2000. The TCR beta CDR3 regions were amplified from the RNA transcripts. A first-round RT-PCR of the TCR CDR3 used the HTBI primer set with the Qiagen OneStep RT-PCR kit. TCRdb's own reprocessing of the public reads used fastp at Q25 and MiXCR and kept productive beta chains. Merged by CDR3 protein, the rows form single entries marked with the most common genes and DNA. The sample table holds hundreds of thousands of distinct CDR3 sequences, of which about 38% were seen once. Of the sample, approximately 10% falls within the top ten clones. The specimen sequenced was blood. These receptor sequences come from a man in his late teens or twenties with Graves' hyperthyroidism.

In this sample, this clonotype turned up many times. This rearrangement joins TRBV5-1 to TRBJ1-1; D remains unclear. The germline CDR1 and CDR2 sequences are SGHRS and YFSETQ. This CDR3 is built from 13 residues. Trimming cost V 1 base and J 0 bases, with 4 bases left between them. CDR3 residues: CASSLIVNTEAFF. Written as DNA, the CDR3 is TGCGCCAGCAGCTTGATAGTGAACACTGAAGCTTTCTTT. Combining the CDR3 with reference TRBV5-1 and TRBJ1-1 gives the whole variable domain KAGVTQTPRYLIKTRGQQVTLSCSPISGHRSVSWYQQTPGQGLQFLFEYFSETQRNKGNFPGRFSGRQFSNSRSEMNVSTLELGDSALYLCASSLIVNTEAFFGQGTRLTVV.

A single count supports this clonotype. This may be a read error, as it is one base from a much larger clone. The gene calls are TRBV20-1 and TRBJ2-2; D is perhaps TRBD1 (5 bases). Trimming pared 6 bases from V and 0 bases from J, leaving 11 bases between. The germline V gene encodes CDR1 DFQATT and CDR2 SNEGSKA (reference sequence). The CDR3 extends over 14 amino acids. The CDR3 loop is CSATDSANTGELFF. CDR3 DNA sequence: TGCAGTGCCACTGACAGCGCGAACACCGGGGAGCTGTTTTTT.

For the CDR3, the DNA is TGTGCCACGAGGACGGACAGGGGAACTGGCTACACCTTC. This sequence encodes CATRTDRGTGYTF. This sequence joins TRBV10-3 and TRBJ1-2; 9 bases agree with TRBD1. From germline, CDR1 is ENHRY and CDR2 SYGVKD. CDR3 size: 13 residues. V dropped 10 bases and J dropped 7; count of bases not matched to a gene: 10.

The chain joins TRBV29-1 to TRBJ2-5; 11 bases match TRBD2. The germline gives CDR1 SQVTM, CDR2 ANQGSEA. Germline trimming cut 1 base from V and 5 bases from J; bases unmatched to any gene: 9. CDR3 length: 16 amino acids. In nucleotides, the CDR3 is TGCAGCGTTGAAGTAGGGGGGACTAGCGGCCGGGAGACCCAGTACTTC. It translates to CSVEVGGTSGRETQYF.

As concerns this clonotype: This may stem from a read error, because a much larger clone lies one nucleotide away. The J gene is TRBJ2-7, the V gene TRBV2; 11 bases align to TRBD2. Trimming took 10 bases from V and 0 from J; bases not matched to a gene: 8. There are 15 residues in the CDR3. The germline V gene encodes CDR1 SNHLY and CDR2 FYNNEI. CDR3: CANMGTSGNSYEQYF. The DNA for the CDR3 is TGTGCCAACATGGGGACTAGCGGCAACTCCTACGAGCAGTACTTC.

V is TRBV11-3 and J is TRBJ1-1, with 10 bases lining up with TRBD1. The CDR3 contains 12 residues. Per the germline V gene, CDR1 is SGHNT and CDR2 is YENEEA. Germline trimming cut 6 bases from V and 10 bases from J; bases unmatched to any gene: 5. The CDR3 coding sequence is TGTGCCAGCAGACAAGGGGACAGGGGAGCTTTCTTT. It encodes CASRQGDRGAFF.

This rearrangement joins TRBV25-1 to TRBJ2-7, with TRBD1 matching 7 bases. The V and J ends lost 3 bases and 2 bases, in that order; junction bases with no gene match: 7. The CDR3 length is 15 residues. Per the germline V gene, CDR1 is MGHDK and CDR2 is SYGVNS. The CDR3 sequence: CASSDYRGRTYEQYF. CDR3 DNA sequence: TGTGCCAGCAGTGATTACAGGGGTCGAACCTACGAGCAGTACTTC.

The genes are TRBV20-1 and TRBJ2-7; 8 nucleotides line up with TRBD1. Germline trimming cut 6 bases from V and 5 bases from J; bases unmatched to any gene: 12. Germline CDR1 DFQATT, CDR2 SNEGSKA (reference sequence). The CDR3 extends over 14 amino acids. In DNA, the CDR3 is TGCAGTGCGCCCCTGGGGGACAGGCCCCACGAGCAGTACTTC. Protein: CSAPLGDRPHEQYF.

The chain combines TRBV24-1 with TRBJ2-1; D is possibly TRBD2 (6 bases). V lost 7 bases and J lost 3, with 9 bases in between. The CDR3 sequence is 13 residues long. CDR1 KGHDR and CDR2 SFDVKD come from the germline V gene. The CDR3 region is CATRGGVYNEQFF. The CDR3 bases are TGTGCCACCAGGGGAGGAGTCTACAATGAGCAGTTCTTC.

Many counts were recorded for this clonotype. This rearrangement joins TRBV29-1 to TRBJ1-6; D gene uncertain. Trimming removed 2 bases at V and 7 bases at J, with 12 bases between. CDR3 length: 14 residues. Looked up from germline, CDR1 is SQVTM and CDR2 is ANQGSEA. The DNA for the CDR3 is TGCAGCGTTGAATACCCGGGGAGCAATTCACCCCTCCACTTT. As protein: CSVEYPGSNSPLHF.

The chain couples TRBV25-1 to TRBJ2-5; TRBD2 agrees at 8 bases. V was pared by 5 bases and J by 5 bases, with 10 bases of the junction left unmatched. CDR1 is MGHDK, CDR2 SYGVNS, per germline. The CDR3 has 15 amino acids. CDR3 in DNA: TGTGCCAGCAGTTCGGGAGGGAGATGGGCCGAGACCCAGTACTTC. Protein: CASSSGGRWAETQYF.

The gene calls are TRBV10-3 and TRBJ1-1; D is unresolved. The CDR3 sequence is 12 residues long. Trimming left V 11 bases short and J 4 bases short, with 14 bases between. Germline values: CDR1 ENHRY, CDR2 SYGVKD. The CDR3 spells CADREVGTEAFF. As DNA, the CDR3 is TGTGCCGATAGGGAGGTAGGCACTGAAGCTTTCTTT.

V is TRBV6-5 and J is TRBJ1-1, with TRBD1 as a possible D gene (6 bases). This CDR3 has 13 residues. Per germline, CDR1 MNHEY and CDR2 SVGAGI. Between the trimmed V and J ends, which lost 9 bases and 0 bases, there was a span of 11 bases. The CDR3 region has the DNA TGTGCCAGTCGGTGGGGGCTGAACACTGAAGCTTTCTTT. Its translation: CASRWGLNTEAFF.

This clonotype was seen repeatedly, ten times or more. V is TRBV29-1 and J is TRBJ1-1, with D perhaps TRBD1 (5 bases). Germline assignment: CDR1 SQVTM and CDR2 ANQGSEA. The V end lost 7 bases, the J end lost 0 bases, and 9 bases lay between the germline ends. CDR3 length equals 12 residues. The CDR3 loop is CSAGHLNTEAFF. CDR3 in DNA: TGCAGCGCCGGACACCTGAACACTGAAGCTTTCTTT.

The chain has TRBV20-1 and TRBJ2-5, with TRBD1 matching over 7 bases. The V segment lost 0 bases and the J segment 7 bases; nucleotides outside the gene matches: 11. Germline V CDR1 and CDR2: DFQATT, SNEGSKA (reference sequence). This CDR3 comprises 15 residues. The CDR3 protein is CSARESTGFEWTQYF. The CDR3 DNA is TGCAGTGCTAGAGAATCGACAGGGTTCGAGTGGACCCAGTACTTC.

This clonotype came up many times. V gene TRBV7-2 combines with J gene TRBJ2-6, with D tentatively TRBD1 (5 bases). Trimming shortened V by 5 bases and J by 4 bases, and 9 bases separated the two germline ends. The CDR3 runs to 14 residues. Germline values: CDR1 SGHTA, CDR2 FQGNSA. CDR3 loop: CASSPDTGANVLTF. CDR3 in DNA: TGTGCCAGCAGCCCGGACACCGGGGCCAACGTCCTGACTTTC.

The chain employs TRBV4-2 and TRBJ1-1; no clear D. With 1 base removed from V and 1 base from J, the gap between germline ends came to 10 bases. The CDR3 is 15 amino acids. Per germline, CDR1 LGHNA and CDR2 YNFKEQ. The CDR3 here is CASSQVWGQNTEAFF. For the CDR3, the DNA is TGTGCCAGCAGCCAAGTTTGGGGTCAGAACACTGAAGCTTTCTTT.

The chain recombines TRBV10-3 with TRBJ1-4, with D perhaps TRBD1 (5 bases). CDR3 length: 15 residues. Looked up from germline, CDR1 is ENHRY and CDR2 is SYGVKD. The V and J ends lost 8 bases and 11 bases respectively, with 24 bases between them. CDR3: CAIAGSTEKKGKLFF. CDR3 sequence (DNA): TGTGCCATCGCAGGGTCGACGGAAAAGAAGGGGAAACTGTTTTTT.

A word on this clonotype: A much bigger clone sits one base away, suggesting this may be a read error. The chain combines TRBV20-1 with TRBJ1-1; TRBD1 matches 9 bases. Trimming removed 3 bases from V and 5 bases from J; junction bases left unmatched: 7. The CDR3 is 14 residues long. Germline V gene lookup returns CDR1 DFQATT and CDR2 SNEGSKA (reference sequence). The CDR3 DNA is TGCAGTGCTAGTACAGGGGGCGGTCGAACTGAAGCTTTCTTT. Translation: CSASTGGGRTEAFF.

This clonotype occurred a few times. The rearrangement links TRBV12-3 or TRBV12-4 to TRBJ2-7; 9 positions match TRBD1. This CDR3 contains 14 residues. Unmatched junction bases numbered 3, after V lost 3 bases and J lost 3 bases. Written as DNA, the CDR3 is TGTGCCAGCAGTTTTGGGACAGGGTACTACGAGCAGTACTTC. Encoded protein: CASSFGTGYYEQYF.

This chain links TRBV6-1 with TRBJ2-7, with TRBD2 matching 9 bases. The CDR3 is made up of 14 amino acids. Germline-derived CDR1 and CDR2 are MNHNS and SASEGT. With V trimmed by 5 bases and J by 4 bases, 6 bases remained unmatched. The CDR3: CASSRGGRGYEQYF. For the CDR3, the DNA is TGTGCCAGCAGTCGCGGCGGGAGGGGTTACGAGCAGTACTTC.

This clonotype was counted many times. The CDR3 region is CASSVGSGGSPLHF. CDR3 sequence (DNA): TGTGCCAGCAGCGTAGGTAGCGGGGGATCACCCCTCCACTTT. The V and J genes are TRBV9 and TRBJ1-6, with D possibly matching TRBD1 (5 bases). This CDR3 spans 14 amino acids. Germline CDR1 and CDR2: SGDLS and YYNGEE. Trimming stripped 0 bases from V and 10 bases from J, with 11 bases between. Supplemented by reference TRBV9 and TRBJ1-6, the full variable domain reads DSGVTQTPKHLITATGQRVTLRCSPRSGDLSVYWYQQSLDQGLQFLIQYYNGEERAKGNILERFSAQQFPDLHSELNLSSLELGDSALYFCASSVGSGGSPLHFGNGTRLTVT.

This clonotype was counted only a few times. DNA for the CDR3: TGTGCCAGCAGCTCCCTCGCGGGAAGGGTCTCTGGGGCCAACGTCCTGACTTTC. It encodes CASSSLAGRVSGANVLTF. The genes are TRBV7-7 and TRBJ2-6; TRBD2 might be the D (6 bases). The CDR3 has 18 amino acids. V was pared by 4 bases and J by 0 bases, with 16 bases between. CDR1 is SSHAT, CDR2 FNYEAQ, per germline (reference sequence).

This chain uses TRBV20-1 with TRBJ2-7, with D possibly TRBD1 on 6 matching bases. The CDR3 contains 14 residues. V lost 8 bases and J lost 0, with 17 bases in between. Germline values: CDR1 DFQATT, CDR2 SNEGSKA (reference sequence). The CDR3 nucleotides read TGCAGTACCGAGGGGCAGGGGCCCTCCTACGAGCAGTACTTC. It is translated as CSTEGQGPSYEQYF.

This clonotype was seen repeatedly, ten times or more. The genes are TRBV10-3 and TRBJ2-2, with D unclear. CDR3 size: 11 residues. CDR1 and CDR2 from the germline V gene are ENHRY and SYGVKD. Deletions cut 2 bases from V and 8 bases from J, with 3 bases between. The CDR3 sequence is CAISERGELFF. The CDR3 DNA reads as TGTGCCATCAGTGAGCGAGGGGAGCTGTTTTTT.

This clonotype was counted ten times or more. Written as DNA, the CDR3 is TGTGCCAGCAGTGCCCTGGCAGGGGACTATGGCTACACCTTC. It translates to CASSALAGDYGYTF. V gene TRBV2 combines with J gene TRBJ1-2; D may be TRBD1 (6 bases). The V end was cut by 4 bases, the J end by 3 bases, with 12 bases between. The length of the CDR3 is 14 residues. Germline CDR1 reads SNHLY; CDR2 reads FYNNEI.

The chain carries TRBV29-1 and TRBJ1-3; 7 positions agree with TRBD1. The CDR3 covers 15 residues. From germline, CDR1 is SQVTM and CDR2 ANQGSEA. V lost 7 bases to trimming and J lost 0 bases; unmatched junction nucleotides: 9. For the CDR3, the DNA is TGCAGCGCCATCAGGGGGACCGACTCTGGAAACACCATATATTTT. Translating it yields CSAIRGTDSGNTIYF.